The source of this TCR beta chain is a study of T cell changes during pregnancy in multiple sclerosis (dated by TCRdb to 2018 to 2020). Concerning the study at large: The study examined how the T cell repertoire changed over the course of pregnancy in women with multiple sclerosis.

Preparation of the library involved the immunoSEQ multiplex PCR assay. The immuneACCESS repertoire file appears here via TCRdb, limited to in-frame rearrangements. These files lack a portion of the clones; in checked studies, under half of the deficit traces to unresolved V genes, and the cause of the others is not known. Here the sample has about 57,000 clones; 91% occur a single time. The top ten hold 3% to 4.5% of the sample. Worth noting for this clone: The antigen this receptor binds is unknown. No clone much larger than this one lies a single base away; base qualities are absent.

V loses 2 bases of germline sequence and J loses 0 bases, and the interval between the two ends is 19 bases. Counted from cysteine to phenylalanine, this CDR3 has 18 amino acids. CDR3 DNA is the only sequence kept; it has 54 bases, read in frame from the first base. Looking up the germline V gene yields CDR1 SGHTS and CDR2 YDEGEE. The TCR was taken from a female donor in good health, enrolled as a control in a pregnancy study. The input for sequencing was peripheral blood, taken after pregnancy. Here the chain combines TRBV5-8 and TRBJ2-3; matching of 6 bases hints at TRBD2 as the D gene. The nucleotide sequence is TGTGCCAGCAGCTTCGGGGACTCCTACGGAGTAAGCACAGATACGCAGTATTTT. This yields the protein CASSFGDSYGVSTDTQYF.